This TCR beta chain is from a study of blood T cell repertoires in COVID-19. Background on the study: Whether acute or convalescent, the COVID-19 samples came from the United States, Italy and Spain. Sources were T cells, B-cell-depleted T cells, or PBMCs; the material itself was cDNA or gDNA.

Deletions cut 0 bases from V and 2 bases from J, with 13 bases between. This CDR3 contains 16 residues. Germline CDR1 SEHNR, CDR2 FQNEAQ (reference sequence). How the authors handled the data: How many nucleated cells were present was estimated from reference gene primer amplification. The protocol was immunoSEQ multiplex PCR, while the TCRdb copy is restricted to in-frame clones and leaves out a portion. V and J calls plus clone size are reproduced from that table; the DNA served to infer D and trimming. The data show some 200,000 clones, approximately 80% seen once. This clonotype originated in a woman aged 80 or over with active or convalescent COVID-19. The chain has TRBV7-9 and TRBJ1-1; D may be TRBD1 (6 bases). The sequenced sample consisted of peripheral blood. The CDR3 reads CASSLAGAGQNTEAFF. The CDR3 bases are TGTGCCAGCAGCTTAGCGGGGGCAGGGCAAAACACTGAAGCTTTCTTT. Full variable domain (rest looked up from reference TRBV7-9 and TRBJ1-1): DTGVSQNPRHKITKRGQNVTFRCDPISEHNRLYWYRQTLGQGPEFLTYFQNEAQLEKSRLLSDRFSAERPKGSFSTLEIQRTEQGDSAMYLCASSLAGAGQNTEAFFGQGTRLTVV.